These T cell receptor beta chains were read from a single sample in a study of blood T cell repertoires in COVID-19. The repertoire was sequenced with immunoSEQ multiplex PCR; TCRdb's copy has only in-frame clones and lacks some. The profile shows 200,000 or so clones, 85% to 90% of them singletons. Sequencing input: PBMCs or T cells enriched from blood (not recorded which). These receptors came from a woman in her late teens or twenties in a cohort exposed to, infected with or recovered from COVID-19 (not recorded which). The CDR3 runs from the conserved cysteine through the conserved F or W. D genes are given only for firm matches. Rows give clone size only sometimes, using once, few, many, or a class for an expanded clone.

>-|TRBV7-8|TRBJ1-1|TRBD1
CASSPRQGDTEAFF
TGTGCCAGCAGCCCAAGACAGGGAGACACTGAAGCTTTCTTT
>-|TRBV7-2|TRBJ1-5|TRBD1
CASSSDRGNQPQHF
TGTGCCAGCAGCTCCGACAGGGGCAATCAGCCCCAGCATTTT
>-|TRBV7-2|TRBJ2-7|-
CASSLGYSTNDEQYF
TGTGCCAGCAGCTTAGGGTACAGTACGAATGACGAGCAGTACTTC
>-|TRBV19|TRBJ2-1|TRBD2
CASSIQRGATSSYNEQFF
TGTGCCAGTAGTATCCAGCGGGGTGCTACTAGCTCCTACAATGAGCAGTTCTTC
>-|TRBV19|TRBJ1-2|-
CASSMREGYTF
TGTGCCAGTAGTATGAGGGAGGGCTACACCTTC
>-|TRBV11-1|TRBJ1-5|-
CASSFGRDQPQHF
TGTGCCAGCAGCTTCGGGAGGGACCAGCCCCAGCATTTT
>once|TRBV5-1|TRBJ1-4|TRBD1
CASSRVRNRGDEKLFF
TGCGCCAGCAGCCGGGTTCGGAACAGGGGAGATGAAAAACTGTTTTTT
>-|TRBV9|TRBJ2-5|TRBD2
CASSVGLAGGPKTQYF
TGTGCCAGCAGCGTTGGGCTAGCGGGGGGGCCGAAGACCCAGTACTTC
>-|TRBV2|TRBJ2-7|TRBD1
CAKEPTRDRDGSYEQYF
TGTGCCAAGGAACCCACCCGAGACAGGGACGGCTCCTACGAGCAGTACTTC
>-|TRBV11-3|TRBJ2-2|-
CASSRRQAGGELFF
TGTGCCAGCAGCCGCCGACAGGCAGGCGGGGAGCTGTTTTTT
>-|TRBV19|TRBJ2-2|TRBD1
CASRTRTGSVSWELFF
TGTGCCAGTAGAACTCGGACAGGGAGTGTGTCCTGGGAGCTGTTTTTT
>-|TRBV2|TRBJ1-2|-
CASSIQTGAWGGYTF
TGTGCCAGCAGTATTCAGACAGGAGCCTGGGGTGGCTACACCTTC
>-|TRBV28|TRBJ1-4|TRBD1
CASSKTGVNEKLFF
TGTGCCAGCAGTAAGACAGGGGTCAATGAAAAACTGTTTTTT
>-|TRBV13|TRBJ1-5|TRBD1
CASSAGQGGNQPQHF
TGTGCCAGCAGCGCCGGACAGGGGGGAAATCAGCCCCAGCATTTT
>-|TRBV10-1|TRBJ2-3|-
CASSEMAASTDTQYF
TGCGCCAGCAGTGAGATGGCGGCTAGCACAGATACGCAGTATTTT
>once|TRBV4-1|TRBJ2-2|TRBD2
CASSQTSGKNTGELFF
TGCGCCAGCAGCCAGACTAGCGGTAAGAACACCGGGGAGCTGTTTTTT
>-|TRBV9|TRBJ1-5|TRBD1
CASSGTGTGNQPQHF
TGTGCCAGCAGCGGGACCGGGACAGGCAATCAGCCCCAGCATTTT
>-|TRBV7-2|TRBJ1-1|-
CASSFDRGGRVEAFF
TGTGCCAGCAGCTTTGATCGGGGGGGAAGGGTTGAAGCTTTCTTT
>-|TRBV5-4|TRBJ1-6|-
CASSLGQGSQALHF
TGTGCCAGCAGCTTGGGGCAGGGGTCTCAGGCCCTCCACTTT
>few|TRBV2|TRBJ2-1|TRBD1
CASSRQGSYNEQFF
TGTGCCAGCAGTAGACAGGGATCCTACAATGAGCAGTTCTTC
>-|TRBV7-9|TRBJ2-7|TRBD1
CASSPSTGVSSYEQYF
TGTGCCAGCAGCCCATCCACAGGGGTTAGCTCCTACGAGCAGTACTTC
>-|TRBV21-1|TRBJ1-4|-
CASSKEAPGQGTTPTNEKLFF
TGTGCCAGCAGCAAAGAGGCCCCGGGACAGGGGACAACCCCAACTAATGAAAAACTGTTTTTT
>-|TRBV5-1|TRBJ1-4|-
CASRQGSNEKLFF
TGCGCCAGCAGACAGGGTTCTAATGAAAAACTGTTTTTT
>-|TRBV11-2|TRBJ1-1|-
CASSPSGTQGAFF
TGTGCCAGCAGCCCCTCCGGGACACAGGGAGCTTTCTTT
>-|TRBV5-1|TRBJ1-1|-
CASSLLQGTEAFF
TGCGCCAGCAGCTTGTTACAGGGCACTGAAGCTTTCTTT
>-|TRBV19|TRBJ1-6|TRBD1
CASSAGGAYSPLHF
TGTGCCAGTAGTGCAGGGGGCGCCTACTCACCCCTCCACTTT
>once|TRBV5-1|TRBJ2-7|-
CASSLGQREQYF
TGCGCCAGCAGCTTAGGACAGAGGGAGCAGTACTTC
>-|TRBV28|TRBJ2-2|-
CASSLGQGSTGELFF
TGTGCCAGCAGTTTAGGGCAGGGGAGCACCGGGGAGCTGTTTTTT
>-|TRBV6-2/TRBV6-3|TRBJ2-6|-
CASSYEPSGANVLTF
TGTGCCAGCAGTTACGAGCCCTCTGGGGCCAACGTCCTGACTTTC
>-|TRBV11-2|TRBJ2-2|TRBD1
CASTRRGQGAVGELFF
TGTGCCAGCACTAGACGCGGGCAGGGGGCTGTCGGGGAGCTGTTTTTT
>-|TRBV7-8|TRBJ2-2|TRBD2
CASSLVRGGVTGELFF
TGTGCCAGCAGCTTAGTGCGGGGGGGCGTCACCGGGGAGCTGTTTTTT
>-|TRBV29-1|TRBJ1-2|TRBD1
CSVLGTAYGYTF
TGCAGCGTTCTTGGGACAGCATATGGCTACACCTTC
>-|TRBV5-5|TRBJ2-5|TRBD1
CASSLENRGTTQYF
TGTGCCAGCAGCTTGGAAAACAGGGGGACGACCCAGTACTTC
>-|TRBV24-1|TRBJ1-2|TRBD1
CATSAAGQGAYGYTF
TGTGCCACCAGTGCTGCAGGACAGGGAGCCTATGGCTACACCTTC
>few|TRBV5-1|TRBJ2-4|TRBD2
CASSLLAGAKNIQYF
TGCGCCAGCAGCTTGCTAGCGGGAGCCAAAAACATTCAGTACTTC
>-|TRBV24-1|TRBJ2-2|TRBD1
CATSDTGTVNTGELFF
TGTGCCACCAGTGACACCGGGACAGTGAACACCGGGGAGCTGTTTTTT
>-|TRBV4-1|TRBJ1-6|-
CASSQVGGKGSPLHF
TGCGCCAGCAGCCAAGTCGGGGGGAAGGGTTCACCCCTCCACTTT
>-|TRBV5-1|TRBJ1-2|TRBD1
CASSLWGQGADGYTF
TGCGCCAGCAGCTTGTGGGGACAGGGGGCTGACGGCTACACCTTC
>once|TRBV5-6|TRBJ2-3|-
CASSLGNRLSTDTQYF
TGTGCCAGCAGCTTGGGGAACAGGCTTAGCACAGATACGCAGTATTTT
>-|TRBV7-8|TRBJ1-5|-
CASTHGSNNQPQHF
TGTGCCAGCACCCACGGGAGCAACAATCAGCCCCAGCATTTT
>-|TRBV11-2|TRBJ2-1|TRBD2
CASSSSSPAGGYGEQFF
TGTGCCAGCAGCTCCTCCTCCCCAGCGGGGGGTTACGGAGAGCAGTTCTTC